These 30 T cell receptor beta chains share one sample of origin, sequenced in a study of early T cells in non-severe SARS-CoV-2 infection. From the 5' RACE reads, TCRdb called clonotypes with MiXCR, one entry per CDR3 protein. The table lists 80,000 to 95,000 distinct CDR3 sequences, over 12% of them singletons. The sequenced material came from whole blood. These receptors were obtained from an adult who was a healthcare worker with PCR-confirmed SARS-CoV-2 infection or an uninfected control (not recorded which).

J is TRBJ1-1 and V is TRBV6-6; D gene unclear. The V end was cut by 5 bases, the J end by 1 base, with 14 bases between. This CDR3 spans 15 amino acids. Germline assignment: CDR1 MNHNY and CDR2 SVGAGI (reference sequence). The CDR3 DNA sequence: TGTGCCAGCAGTCTCCGGACGGGGAGGAACACTGAAGCTTTCTTT. Encoded protein: CASSLRTGRNTEAFF.

This clonotype came up a few times. The chain combines TRBV6-1 with TRBJ1-1; 7 nucleotides align to TRBD1. This CDR3 spans 13 amino acids. Trimming cost V 6 bases and J 3 bases; bases outside gene matches: 4. Germline loops: CDR1 MNHNS, CDR2 SASEGT. CDR3 nucleotide sequence: TGTGCCAGCAGGGAGGGGGCTTACACTGAAGCTTTCTTT. Translation: CASREGAYTEAFF.

This clonotype appeared a few times. The rearrangement joins TRBV29-1 to TRBJ1-2, with D possibly TRBD1 on 6 matching bases. Germline loops: CDR1 SQVTM, CDR2 ANQGSEA. V shed 1 base and J shed 2 bases, with 17 bases lying between them. The CDR3 sequence is 16 residues long. CDR3 region: CSVEAAGTSFNYGYTF. The CDR3 region has the DNA TGCAGCGTTGAAGCGGCCGGGACATCTTTCAACTATGGCTACACCTTC. The whole variable domain, remainder taken from reference TRBV29-1 and TRBJ1-2, is SAVISQKPSRDICQRGTSLTIQCQVDSQVTMMFWYRQQPGQSLTLIATANQGSEATYESGFVIDKFPISRPNLTFSTLTVSNMSPEDSSIYLCSVEAAGTSFNYGYTFGSGTRLTVV.

In its sample, this clonotype was seen many times. This sequence joins TRBV7-9 and TRBJ2-1, with D perhaps matching TRBD2 (6 bases). This CDR3 is 15 amino acids long. The germline V and J ends were trimmed by 1 base and 3 bases, with 10 bases remaining between them. Germline CDR1 SEHNR, CDR2 FQNEAQ (reference sequence). DNA of the CDR3: TGTGCCAGCAGCTTAGTATCCGGGGGCTACAATGAGCAGTTCTTC. Amino acids: CASSLVSGGYNEQFF.

This clonotype has a handful of counts. The chain uses TRBV20-1 and TRBJ1-2; possible D gene TRBD1, 5 bases. Germline CDR1 reads DFQATT; CDR2 reads SNEGSKA (reference sequence). The V gene lost 0 bases and the J gene lost 2 bases, with 16 bases spanning the gap. The CDR3 extends over 16 amino acids. CDR3 protein: CSARDRSRVRNYGYTF. Here the CDR3 DNA reads TGCAGTGCTAGAGATCGAAGCAGGGTGAGGAACTATGGCTACACCTTC.

This clonotype was detected many times. CDR3 nucleotides: TGTGCCAGCAACCACGGACTAGATACGCAGTATTTT. Encoded protein: CASNHGLDTQYF. The chain has TRBV28 and TRBJ2-3; tentative D call: TRBD2 (5 bases). This CDR3 spans 12 amino acids. Germline CDR1 MDHEN, CDR2 SYDVKM. V lost 7 bases to trimming and J lost 5 bases, with 10 bases between them.

This clonotype appeared a few times. The CDR3 DNA sequence: TGTGCCAGCAGTGGCGGGCCAGGGGGAGAGCAGTACGTC. Its protein product is CASSGGPGGEQYV. The rearrangement uses TRBV2 and TRBJ2-7; 7 positions agree with TRBD1. The length of the CDR3 is 13 residues. Trimming cost V 4 bases and J 7 bases; bases outside gene matches: 7. CDR1 and CDR2 from the germline V gene are SNHLY and FYNNEI.

Only a few counts were recorded for this clonotype. The rearrangement uses TRBV21-1 and TRBJ1-3. TRBV21-1 is noted as a pseudogene. The CDR3 contains 16 residues. The CDR3 spells CASSKCGRDGGKTIYF. The CDR3 DNA reads as TGTGCCAGCAGCAAATGCGGCCGCGATGGGGGAAAGACCATATATTTT.

The V call is TRBV29-1, the J call TRBJ2-6, with TRBD1 identical over 10 bases. Germline V gene data show CDR1 as SQVTM and CDR2 as ANQGSEA. The trim removed 3 bases at V and 2 bases at J, leaving 1 base unmatched. The CDR3 has 15 amino acids. This CDR3 reads CSVDGQGAGANVLTF. The CDR3 coding sequence is TGCAGCGTTGACGGACAGGGGGCTGGGGCCAACGTCCTGACTTTC.

The rearrangement uses TRBV7-2 and TRBJ2-3; TRBD2 matches at 9 bases. The CDR3 covers 15 residues. After removal of 5 bases from V and 2 bases from J, the junction contained 5 bases not matched to a gene. CDR1 is SGHTA, CDR2 FQGNSA, per germline. Written as DNA, the CDR3 is TGTGCCAGCAGCCGCGGGGGGGCCTCCACAGATACGCAGTATTTT. Amino acids: CASSRGGASTDTQYF.

This clonotype came up a few times. The chain recombines TRBV27 with TRBJ1-5, with unresolved D. The CDR3 is made up of 13 amino acids. Looked up from germline, CDR1 is MNHEY and CDR2 is SMNVEV (reference sequence). Trimming removed 3 bases from V and 7 bases from J, with 10 bases in between. CDR3 nucleotides: TGTGCCAGCAGTTTGGGCAGGTACCAGCCCCAGCATTTT. Protein sequence: CASSLGRYQPQHF.

The chain uses TRBV20-1 and TRBJ2-3; TRBD2 matches at 12 bases. Germline V gene lookup returns CDR1 DFQATT and CDR2 SNEGSKA (reference sequence). Trimming removed 3 bases from V and 4 bases from J; junction bases left unmatched: 8. The CDR3 is 16 residues long. The CDR3 loop reads CSASGLAGTSPDTQYF. In DNA form, the CDR3 reads TGCAGTGCTAGTGGACTAGCGGGGACAAGCCCAGATACGCAGTATTTT.

The chain joins TRBV5-1 to TRBJ2-1; 8 bases are shared with TRBD2. CDR1 and CDR2 from the germline V gene are SGHRS and YFSETQ. V lost 1 base to trimming and J lost 8 bases; unmatched junction nucleotides: 8. This CDR3 spans 15 amino acids. CDR3 DNA: TGCGCCAGCAGCTTGCAACTAGCGGTGGAAGATGAGCAGTTCTTC. This sequence encodes CASSLQLAVEDEQFF.

The chain's CDR3 is CASSADGRVLSGANVLTF. CDR3 coding DNA: TGTGCCAGCAGCGCCGATGGGCGGGTCCTCTCTGGGGCCAACGTCCTGACTTTC. The J gene is TRBJ2-6, the V gene TRBV9; a weak D match, TRBD2 (5 bases). CDR1 SGDLS and CDR2 YYNGEE come from the germline V gene. Trimming removed 3 bases at V and 0 bases at J, with 16 bases between. CDR3 size: 18 residues.

The table lists this clonotype with a few counts. The J gene is TRBJ2-1, the V gene TRBV7-9, with D possibly matching TRBD1 (6 bases). Trimming stripped 6 bases from V and 7 bases from J, with 13 bases between. The CDR3 spans 13 residues. Germline V gene lookup returns CDR1 SEHNR and CDR2 FQNEAQ (reference sequence). DNA of the CDR3: TGTGCCAGCAGTCCGCTCAGGGGTAATGAGCAGTTCTTC. The encoded protein is CASSPLRGNEQFF.

The J gene is TRBJ1-4, the V gene TRBV5-8; D may be TRBD1 (5 bases). The germline V gene has CDR1 SGHTS and CDR2 YDEGEE. The CDR3 extends over 14 amino acids. V was pared by 1 base and J by 5 bases, with 9 bases between. The CDR3 sequence: CASSLSKGNEKLFF. CDR3 coding DNA: TGTGCCAGCAGCTTGAGTAAGGGGAATGAAAAACTGTTTTTT. The whole variable domain, remainder taken from reference TRBV5-8 and TRBJ1-4, is EAGVTQSPTHLIKTRGQQATLRCSPISGHTSVYWYQQALGLGLQFLLWYDEGEERNRGNFPPRFSGRQFPNYSSELNVNALELEDSALYLCASSLSKGNEKLFFGSGTQLSVL.

This clonotype was seen many times. The V call is TRBV4-2, the J call TRBJ1-2; TRBD1 might be the D (5 bases). Trimming shortened V by 1 base and J by 4 bases, and 10 bases separated the two germline ends. CDR1 is LGHNA, CDR2 YNFKEQ, per germline. CDR3 size: 14 residues. The CDR3 loop is CASSQGGAIYGYTF. DNA of the CDR3: TGTGCCAGCAGCCAAGGGGGCGCAATCTATGGCTACACCTTC.

The V gene is TRBV7-9, the J gene TRBJ1-2, with a possible D match to TRBD1 (5 bases). V lost 6 bases and J lost 1, with 9 bases in between. Germline-derived CDR1 and CDR2 are SEHNR and FQNEAQ (reference sequence). The CDR3 is 13 amino acids. CDR3 nucleotide sequence: TGTGCCAGCAGAAATGACAGTAACTATGGCTACACCTTC. It encodes CASRNDSNYGYTF.

This clonotype was seen only a few times. The CDR3, as DNA: TGTGCCAGCAGTAACAGGGAAGGTTTGGGTAGTGAGCAGTTCTTC. This codes for CASSNREGLGSEQFF. The gene calls are TRBV28 and TRBJ2-1; the D gene is possibly TRBD1 (6 bases). The CDR3 extends over 15 amino acids. Germline CDR1 and CDR2: MDHEN and SYDVKM. The V end was cut by 5 bases, the J end by 9 bases, with 20 bases between.

This clonotype was recorded at least ten times. The chain recombines TRBV5-1 with TRBJ2-1; D gene ambiguous. V lost 6 bases and J lost 4, with 11 bases in between. There are 13 residues in the CDR3. Germline V gene sequence: CDR1 SGHRS, CDR2 YFSETQ. CDR3 bases: TGCGCCAGCACCCCAACGAAGTACAATGAGCAGTTCTTC. Protein sequence: CASTPTKYNEQFF.

The V gene is TRBV9, the J gene TRBJ2-3; TRBD2 matches at 10 bases. V lost 0 bases to trimming and J lost 7 bases; unmatched junction nucleotides: 8. CDR1 SGDLS and CDR2 YYNGEE come from the germline V gene. This CDR3 is built from 16 residues. The CDR3 loop reads CASSVDGTSVTYTQYF. CDR3 nucleotides: TGTGCCAGCAGCGTAGACGGGACTAGCGTTACATATACGCAGTATTTT.

This clonotype was found a few times. This chain uses TRBV2 with TRBJ1-5, with 9 nucleotides matching TRBD1. This CDR3 spans 16 amino acids. With 3 bases clipped from V and 2 bases from J, the junction kept 5 bases outside the gene matches. Germline V gene sequence: CDR1 SNHLY, CDR2 FYNNEI. The CDR3, as DNA: TGTGCCAGCAGTGAGAGACAGGGGGTGGGCAATCAGCCCCAGCATTTT. Amino acids: CASSERQGVGNQPQHF. The full variable domain, rest sourced from reference TRBV2 and TRBJ1-5, is EPEVTQTPSHQVTQMGQEVILRCVPISNHLYFYWYRQILGQKVEFLVSFYNNEISEKSEIFDDQFSVERPDGSNFTLKIRSTKLEDSAMYFCASSERQGVGNQPQHFGDGTRLSIL.

The chain joins TRBV4-1 to TRBJ1-2; D uncertain. The V gene's germline CDR1 is MGHRA and CDR2 YSYEKL. The CDR3 runs to 15 residues. V lost 4 bases and J 4 bases, leaving 16 bases between the germline ends. CDR3 nucleotides: TGCGCCAGCAGCCTCTCCCGACAAGCCTTCTATGGCTACACCTTC. Translated: CASSLSRQAFYGYTF.

This clonotype has more than one count but fewer than ten. The rearrangement links TRBV6-1 to TRBJ2-7; unclear D gene. Germline V gives CDR1 MNHNS, CDR2 SASEGT. V lost 5 bases and J lost 2, with 10 bases in between. The CDR3 is 13 residues long. This chain's CDR3 is CASSFTEAYEQYV. CDR3 nucleotides: TGTGCCAGCAGTTTCACCGAGGCCTACGAGCAGTACGTC.

This clonotype occurred once. A much larger clone lies one base from this, so it may be a read error. This sequence joins TRBV3-1 and TRBJ2-2; 10 bases map to TRBD1. This CDR3 region has 17 residues. Germline V lookup: CDR1 LGHDT, CDR2 YNNKEL (reference sequence). This CDR3 is CASSQTVGQGEAGELSF. In nucleotides, the CDR3 is TGTGCCAGCAGCCAAACTGTAGGACAGGGGGAAGCCGGGGAGCTGTCTTTT.

At least ten counts were recorded for this clonotype. The chain joins TRBV5-1 to TRBJ2-1; 9 nucleotides match TRBD1. Germline-derived CDR1 and CDR2 are SGHRS and YFSETQ. The V gene end was trimmed by 0 bases and the J gene end by 2 bases; junction bases not matched to a gene: 3. The CDR3 sequence is 16 residues long. CDR3 protein: CASSLEGQGAYNEQFF. CDR3 bases: TGCGCCAGCAGCTTGGAGGGACAGGGAGCCTACAATGAGCAGTTCTTC.

The V gene is TRBV7-2, the J gene TRBJ2-1, with 9 bases aligning to TRBD2. The junction had 12 bases not matched to a gene; V was cut back by 5 bases and J by 7 bases. CDR1 is SGHTA and CDR2 is FQGNSA in the germline V gene. The CDR3 has 16 amino acids. This chain's CDR3 is CASSRIAGATRNEQFF. CDR3 nucleotides: TGTGCCAGCAGCCGGATAGCGGGGGCCACCAGGAATGAGCAGTTCTTC.

The table lists this clonotype with a few counts. The chain is built from TRBV6-1 and TRBJ2-1; 14 bases match TRBD2. The CDR3 is 16 residues long. CDR1 and CDR2 from the germline V gene are MNHNS and SASEGT. The junction had 5 bases not matched to a gene; V was cut back by 3 bases and J by 7 bases. The CDR3 bases are TGTGCCAGCAGTGAGACTAGCGGGGGGGTTATGAATGAGCAGTTCTTC. This translates into CASSETSGGVMNEQFF.

This clonotype was detected only a few times. The V and J genes are TRBV7-2 and TRBJ2-6, with 9 bases that match TRBD1. CDR1 is SGHTA and CDR2 is FQGNSA in the germline V gene. V shed 6 bases and J 0 bases; nucleotides not matched to a gene: 6. This CDR3 region has 17 residues. CDR3 DNA: TGTGCCAGCAGAGCCGGGACAGGGAGCTCTGGGGCCAACGTCCTGACTTTC. This codes for CASRAGTGSSGANVLTF.

This clonotype was found many times. The rearrangement uses TRBV7-9 and TRBJ2-1; 9 bases align to TRBD2. This CDR3 comprises 16 residues. The germline V gene has CDR1 SEHNR and CDR2 FQNEAQ (reference sequence). Trimming removed 5 bases from V and 0 bases from J; junction bases left unmatched: 5. DNA of the CDR3: TGTGCCAGCAGCAGCCGACTAGCGGTCTCCTACAATGAGCAGTTCTTC. This gives the protein CASSSRLAVSYNEQFF.